These T cell receptor beta chains were read from a single sample in a study of long-term antiretroviral therapy in people with HIV. Libraries were prepared by immunoSEQ multiplex PCR; TCRdb keeps only in-frame clonotypes and omits some of them. Among approximately 18,000 clones, roughly 80% were seen once, and the ten largest hold about 15%. Sequenced material: unsorted PBMCs, taken less than 2.2 years before starting antiretroviral therapy. The origin of the receptors is a young man with HIV. Both conserved end residues are trimmed from each CDR3. D genes are given only for firm matches.

J: TRBJ2-1
D: -
V: TRBV20-1
CDR3: SASRGNEQF

J: TRBJ2-3
D: TRBD2
V: TRBV2
CDR3: ASSDGTSGSTDTQY

J: TRBJ1-3
D: -
V: TRBV9
CDR3: ASSVEGPVSGNTIY

J: TRBJ2-3
D: -
V: TRBV19
CDR3: ASNMDTDTQY

J: TRBJ2-3
D: TRBD2
V: TRBV6-4
CDR3: ASSEKRETDTQY

J: TRBJ2-5
D: -
V: TRBV27
CDR3: ASSLSDPRGETQY

J: TRBJ2-2
D: -
V: TRBV4-1
CDR3: ASSQDRDSANTGELF

J: TRBJ2-3
D: TRBD2
V: TRBV30
CDR3: AWSRAGVQSTDTQY

J: TRBJ2-1
D: TRBD2
V: TRBV28
CDR3: ASSLWGQGLIGNEQF

J: TRBJ2-3
D: TRBD2
V: TRBV2
CDR3: ASSEALTSGSSNTQY

J: TRBJ1-5
D: -
V: TRBV2
CDR3: ASKDRNLGGAQH

J: TRBJ2-3
D: -
V: TRBV5-1
CDR3: ASSLAAFTDTQY

J: TRBJ2-2
D: -
V: TRBV7-2
CDR3: AIPLGGLDTGELF

J: TRBJ1-5
D: -
V: TRBV15
CDR3: ATSRDPWQDNQPQH

J: TRBJ1-1
D: -
V: TRBV5-5
CDR3: ASSPEGSWTEAF

J: TRBJ2-2
D: TRBD1
V: TRBV11-2
CDR3: ASSFKGAGELF

J: TRBJ2-3
D: TRBD1
V: TRBV5-6
CDR3: ASSLVTGGIRSTDTQY

J: TRBJ1-1
D: -
V: TRBV19
CDR3: ASSDPGAGVYTEAF

J: TRBJ2-7
D: -
V: TRBV7-9
CDR3: ASSLSDGGRSYEQY

J: TRBJ1-5
D: -
V: TRBV7-9
CDR3: ASSRTGSNQPQH

J: TRBJ1-4
D: -
V: TRBV2
CDR3: ASRDRGSLEEKLF

J: TRBJ2-2
D: -
V: TRBV6-6
CDR3: AILQGNTGELF

J: TRBJ2-7
D: TRBD2
V: TRBV28
CDR3: ASSLPSGGALLGEQY

J: TRBJ2-4
D: -
V: TRBV5-4
CDR3: ASSLGGDGKNIQY

J: TRBJ2-1
D: TRBD2
V: TRBV27
CDR3: ASSLGLARGNEQF

J: TRBJ1-1
D: -
V: TRBV11-2
CDR3: ASSLGGRSRTEAF

J: TRBJ2-7
D: -
V: TRBV21-1
CDR3: ASSKNKTGTGFYEQY

J: TRBJ2-5
D: -
V: TRBV6-6
CDR3: ASSYSEETQY

J: TRBJ2-3
D: TRBD2
V: TRBV19
CDR3: ASSGTSGSTDTQY

J: TRBJ1-5
D: TRBD1
V: TRBV11-2
CDR3: ASSFQGASGQPQH

J: TRBJ1-3
D: -
V: TRBV6-1
CDR3: ASSVELSGNTIY

J: TRBJ2-1
D: TRBD1
V: TRBV6-4
CDR3: ASSESGQGYNEQF

J: TRBJ1-5
D: -
V: TRBV7-3
CDR3: ASSWDGGGCFQPQH

J: TRBJ1-4
D: TRBD1
V: TRBV30
CDR3: AGTAEKLF

J: TRBJ2-3
D: -
V: TRBV5-1
CDR3: ASSPSSAVDTQY

J: TRBJ1-2
D: -
V: TRBV6-1
CDR3: ASSPSWQALGYT

J: TRBJ1-2
D: -
V: TRBV20-1
CDR3: SATNGAGYT

J: TRBJ2-7
D: -
V: TRBV6-5
CDR3: ASSPGLLGEQY

J: TRBJ1-1
D: -
V: TRBV18
CDR3: ASSPIGRTVGTEAF

J: TRBJ2-5
D: TRBD1
V: TRBV5-8
CDR3: ASSLTTGGETQY

J: TRBJ2-3
D: -
V: TRBV7-2
CDR3: ASSLVALEVMTDTQY

J: TRBJ1-6
D: -
V: TRBV27
CDR3: ASLGSGNSPLH

J: TRBJ2-1
D: TRBD2
V: TRBV5-6
CDR3: ASGREQRNEQF

J: TRBJ2-7
D: -
V: TRBV14
CDR3: ASSREVGSYEQY

J: TRBJ1-3
D: -
V: TRBV18
CDR3: ASSPGQGDTIY

J: TRBJ2-7
D: -
V: TRBV6-5
CDR3: ASTEGGLAEQY

J: TRBJ2-1
D: TRBD2
V: TRBV28
CDR3: ASSHGLAGEF

J: TRBJ2-7
D: -
V: TRBV28
CDR3: ASSSTRDEQY

J: TRBJ2-7
D: -
V: TRBV2
CDR3: ASRTGSYEQY

J: TRBJ2-3
D: -
V: TRBV2
CDR3: ASSQRFGADTQY

J: TRBJ1-3
D: TRBD1
V: TRBV5-1
CDR3: ASSHDRGGGNTIY

J: TRBJ2-3
D: TRBD2
V: TRBV27
CDR3: ASGAGGPDTQY

J: TRBJ2-1
D: -
V: TRBV28
CDR3: ASSLGIFNEQF